This TCR beta chain was recovered during a study of OX40 agonist ivuxolimab in advanced cancers. Data came from immunoSEQ multiplex PCR; TCRdb stores just in-frame clones and leaves some out. The profile covers under 70,000 clones, with about 85% appearing a single time and 2% to 2.5% taken by the ten largest. Patients with a history of autoimmune disease or on systemic immunosuppression were excluded. The germline V gene encodes CDR1 SGHTA and CDR2 FQGNSA. The CDR3 extends over 16 amino acids. The V end was cut by 1 base, the J end by 1 base, with 14 bases between. The TCR comes from an adult with an advanced solid tumor such as melanoma, head and neck, liver or kidney cancer. Sequences were derived from CD4+ or CD8+ T cells sorted from blood, sampled in a trial of the OX40 agonist ivuxolimab. The chain recombines TRBV7-2 with TRBJ2-7; D is unresolved. The CDR3 here is CASSLDRGVSSYEQYF. The CDR3 region has the DNA TGTGCCAGCAGCTTAGACCGTGGGGTTTCGTCCTACGAGCAGTACTTC.